The 9 T cell receptor beta chains below were found in one sample sequenced in a study of blood T cells in healthy people across ages. The second PCR ran roughly 6 to 11 cycles with a sample-barcoded 5' primer and J-beta primers. TCRdb passed the 5' RACE reads through MiXCR, listing each CDR3 protein once. Here the sample spans some 1.6 million distinct CDR3 sequences, 34% being singletons. Sequenced: blood. The source is a young woman in good health.

On this clonotype: This may be a read error, as it is one base from a much larger clone. The chain employs TRBV4-1 and TRBJ1-5, with D possibly matching TRBD1 (5 bases). Germline values: CDR1 MGHRA, CDR2 YSYEKL. The CDR3 is made up of 14 amino acids. The CDR3 DNA reads as TGCGCCAGCAGCCAAACCCAGGGCAATCAGCCCCGGCATTTT. Translation gives CASSQTQGNQPRHF.

The chain is built from TRBV12-3 or TRBV12-4 and TRBJ2-5; 8 nucleotides line up with TRBD2. The DNA matches TRBJ2-7 better at its end, which makes the J call doubtful. This CDR3 contains 14 residues. The CDR3 nucleotides are TGTGCCATCAGCCTACTAACGGGGGGGCGCGAGCAGTACTTC. This sequence encodes CAISLLTGGREQYF.

This clonotype has more than one count but fewer than ten. The chain joins TRBV6-2 or TRBV6-3 to TRBJ2-7, with D tentatively TRBD1 (6 bases). The CDR3 contains 12 residues. The germline V and J ends were trimmed by 8 bases and 6 bases, with 14 bases remaining between them. Germline CDR1 is MNHEY and CDR2 is SVGEGT. DNA for the CDR3: TGTGCCAGCGCCACAGGGTCCCTCGAGCAGTACTTC. It translates to CASATGSLEQYF.

This clonotype was seen more than once but under ten times. The V gene is TRBV7-9, the J gene TRBJ2-1; 16 positions agree with TRBD2. V dropped 3 bases and J dropped 8; count of bases not matched to a gene: 4. Germline CDR1 SEHNR, CDR2 FQNEAQ (reference sequence). There are 16 residues in the CDR3. The CDR3 DNA reads TGTGCCAGCAGCTTGGGGACTAGCGGGAGGGCCGATGAGCAGTTCTTC. Amino acid sequence: CASSLGTSGRADEQFF.

The rearrangement joins TRBV12-3 or TRBV12-4 to TRBJ2-3; 9 bases align to TRBD2. With 5 bases clipped from V and 5 bases from J, the junction kept 14 bases outside the gene matches. The CDR3 runs to 17 residues. DNA of the CDR3: TGTGCCAGCAGTCCCGTCCGGGCGCGGGGGGGAGGAGATACGCAGTATTTT. Translating gives CASSPVRARGGGDTQYF.

The V gene is TRBV9, the J gene TRBJ2-3; D is uncertain. CDR3 size: 15 residues. V was shortened by 0 bases and J by 3 bases, with 11 bases between the two germline ends. Germline lookup yields CDR1 SGDLS and CDR2 YYNGEE. In DNA form, the CDR3 reads TGTGCCAGCAGCGTAGAATCTTGGGATACAGATACGCAGTATTTT. Translating gives CASSVESWDTDTQYF.

The CDR3 region has the DNA TGCAGTGCTAGTATGGGCCGGCGGGATGGCTACACCTTC. It codes for CSASMGRRDGYTF. The chain links TRBV20-1 to TRBJ1-2; unclear D gene. This CDR3 contains 13 residues. The germline gives CDR1 DFQATT, CDR2 SNEGSKA (reference sequence). Deletions cut 3 bases from V and 6 bases from J, with 14 bases between.

This clonotype was counted between two and nine times. The chain joins TRBV30 to TRBJ2-3; the D gene is possibly TRBD2 (5 bases). This CDR3 is 15 amino acids long. Germline V gives CDR1 GTSNPN, CDR2 SVGIG (reference sequence). V lost 5 bases and J lost 1, with 16 bases in between. The CDR3 reads CAWGLSFAGTDTQYF. The CDR3 nucleotides read TGTGCCTGGGGACTCTCCTTCGCGGGCACAGATACGCAGTATTTT. The full variable domain, completed using reference TRBV30 and TRBJ2-3, is SQTIHQWPATLVQPVGSPLSLECTVEGTSNPNLYWYRQAAGRGLQLLFYSVGIGQISSEVPQNLSASRPQDRQFILSSKKLLLSDSGFYLCAWGLSFAGTDTQYFGPGTRLTVL.

A few counts support this clonotype. J is TRBJ2-2 and V is TRBV7-3; TRBD2 aligns across 12 bases. J gave up 7 bases and V 5 bases, and 5 bases lay outside the gene matches. Germline CDR1 reads SGHTA; CDR2 reads FQGTGA. The CDR3 is 15 amino acids. DNA for the CDR3: TGTGCCAGCAGCCCTAGCGGGGGGGCGCTCGGGGAGCTGTTTTTT. Its translation: CASSPSGGALGELFF.